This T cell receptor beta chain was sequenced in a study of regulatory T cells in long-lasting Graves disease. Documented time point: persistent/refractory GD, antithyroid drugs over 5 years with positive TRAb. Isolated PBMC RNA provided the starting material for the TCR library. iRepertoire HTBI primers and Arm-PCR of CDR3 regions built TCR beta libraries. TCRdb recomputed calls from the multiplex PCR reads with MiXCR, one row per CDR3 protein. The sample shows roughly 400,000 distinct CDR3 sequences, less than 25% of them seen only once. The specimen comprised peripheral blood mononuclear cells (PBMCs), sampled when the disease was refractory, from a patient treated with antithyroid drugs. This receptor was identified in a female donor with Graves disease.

The CDR3 sequence: CASSPLQGESEQYF. CDR3 nucleotide sequence: TGTGCCAGCTCACCGTTGCAGGGCGAGAGCGAGCAGTACTTC. This rearrangement joins TRBV18 to TRBJ2-7, with D perhaps TRBD1 (5 bases). This CDR3 contains 14 residues. Germline CDR1 and CDR2: KGHSH and LQKENI. The V gene lost 3 bases and the J gene lost 6 bases, with 15 bases spanning the gap.